These T cell receptor beta chains were read from a single sample in a study of high-grade serous ovarian cancer treatment subgroups. Sequencing was performed with immunoSEQ multiplex PCR; in TCRdb, only in-frame clones are kept and a portion is missing. Among several thousand clones listed, about 70% were seen once. The sequenced sample consisted of tumor tissue. These receptors originate from a human donor with high-grade serous ovarian cancer. CDR3s include the opening cysteine and the closing phenylalanine or tryptophan. The D gene is left open where the match is weak. The listing skips clone size in some rows; elsewhere it reads once, few, many or a size class.

TRBJ2-1 TRBV7-3 few . TGTGCCAGCAGCCCAACCGCGCTAGCGTTCTCCTACAATGAGCAGTTCTTC CASSPTALAFSYNEQFF
TRBJ2-5 TRBV7-9 . . TGTGCCAGCAGCCTCCAGGGACTGGGTATAGAGACCCAGTACTTC CASSLQGLGIETQYF
TRBJ2-4 TRBV5-4 . TRBD1 TGTGCCAGCAGCTTTGGTGGCGGACAGGGTAAAAACATTCAGTACTTC CASSFGGGQGKNIQYF
TRBJ1-5 TRBV5-1 . . TGCGCCAGCAGCTTGGAACCAACAGCCCTCAATCAGCCCCAGCATTTT CASSLEPTALNQPQHF
TRBJ2-7 TRBV6-5 . . TGTGCCAGCAGAACTGACTGGTACGAGCAGTACTTC CASRTDWYEQYF
TRBJ2-7 TRBV18 . . TGTGCCAGCTCCTTCCGCGGAGGGTCCTCCTACGAGCAGTACTTC CASSFRGGSSYEQYF
TRBJ1-2 TRBV19 . . TGTGCCTGTAGCTCAGGAAGCTATGGCTACACCTTC CACSSGSYGYTF
TRBJ1-2 TRBV6-5 . TRBD1 TGTGCCAGCAGTACCCGGACAGGGATTGTGTATGGCTACACCTTC CASSTRTGIVYGYTF
TRBJ1-2 TRBV20-1 . . TGCAGTGACAGGTCTTTGGATGGCTACACCTTC CSDRSLDGYTF
TRBJ2-3 TRBV2 . . TGTGCCAGCAGTGTCGTGACAACCGGGGATACGCAGTATTTT CASSVVTTGDTQYF
TRBJ2-7 TRBV7-9 . . TGTGCCAGCAGCTTAACTGTAGGCGACGAGCAGTACTTC CASSLTVGDEQYF
TRBJ1-1 TRBV2 few . TGTGCCAGCAGTGATTTGTGGATTGCGGACACTGAAGCTTTCTTT CASSDLWIADTEAFF
TRBJ1-1 TRBV2 . TRBD1 TGTGCCAGCAGTGAAAGTATGAGACAGGGTGGGGAGGACACTGAAGCTTTCTTT CASSESMRQGGEDTEAFF
TRBJ2-3 TRBV19 . TRBD1 TGTGCCAGTACCACAGGACAGGGCACAGATACGCAGTATTTT CASTTGQGTDTQYF
TRBJ1-2 TRBV9 few . TGTGCCAGCAGCAAGGGCTGGCATGGCTACACCTTC CASSKGWHGYTF
TRBJ1-2 TRBV7-9 . . TGTGCCAGCAGCTTAGAAGGGAACACGTTCTATGGCTACACCTTC CASSLEGNTFYGYTF
TRBJ2-2 TRBV5-1 . . TGCGCCAGCAGCTTGGTGGGAACCGGGGAGCTGTTTTTT CASSLVGTGELFF
TRBJ2-2 TRBV2 . TRBD2 TGTGCCAGTAGAGGACTAGCGGACACCGGGGAGCTGTTTTTT CASRGLADTGELFF
TRBJ1-4 TRBV28 . . TGTGCCAGCAGACTGACAGTAGGGGTTAATGAAAAACTGTTTTTT CASRLTVGVNEKLFF
TRBJ2-7 TRBV30 . TRBD1 TGTGCCTGGACCCCGAGGACAGGGAACGAGCAGTACTTC CAWTPRTGNEQYF
TRBJ1-2 TRBV11-3 once . TGTGCCAGCAGCTTAGGGACGGGGACTTATGGCTACACCTTC CASSLGTGTYGYTF
TRBJ2-1 TRBV18 . TRBD1 TGTGCCAGCTCACCTAAGACAGGGGAAGTCGAGCAGTTCTTC CASSPKTGEVEQFF
TRBJ2-3 TRBV5-1 . . TGCGCCAGCAGCCATCTAGCGTGGGGCACAGATACGCAGTATTTT CASSHLAWGTDTQYF
TRBJ1-1 TRBV14 . . TGTGCCAGCAGCCAGACCGAGAACACTGAAGCTTTCTTT CASSQTENTEAFF
TRBJ2-5 TRBV5-1 few . TGCGCCAGCAAGTTCCCTCAAGGAGGGGGCAGGGTAGAGACCCAGTACTTC CASKFPQGGGRVETQYF
TRBJ2-5 TRBV7-2 . TRBD2 TGTGCCAGCAGCAGGAGCGGGGAAGAGACCCAGTACTTC CASSRSGEETQYF
TRBJ2-1 TRBV4-2 . TRBD2 TGTGCCAGCAGCCACTCTTTAGGGCGGGGGGCCGACAATGAGCAGTTCTTC CASSHSLGRGADNEQFF